This TCR beta chain was retrieved from a study of blood T cells in healthy people across ages. As to this clonotype: Its antigen is still unknown.

Aged about 6 to 90, donors were systemically healthy Caucasians from Russia. Roughly 10 milliliters was the volume of peripheral blood drawn from each donor. A second roughly 6 to 12 cycle PCR used barcoded and J-beta primers. Via MiXCR, TCRdb re-called the 5' RACE reads, giving one row per CDR3 protein. The profile shows about 1.1 million distinct CDR3 sequences, 35% to 45% of them singletons. The germline CDR1 and CDR2 sequences are MGHRA and YSYEKL. The CDR3 covers 18 residues. V lost 0 bases, J lost 0 bases, and 15 bases lay in between. Study observations and caveats: Observed TCR beta diversity per million T cells went down as age went up. This fall followed a roughly linear course with age. The study found more naive CD4+ cells and higher diversity in long-lived than aged donors.

J is TRBJ1-3 and V is TRBV4-1; perhaps TRBD1 as D (5 bases). Specimen: blood. The sequence was collected from a man between 18 and 35 years old in good health. CDR3 nucleotide sequence: TGCGCCAGCAGCCAAGATCGGACACCTGGAATCTCTGGAAACACCATATATTTT. This translates into CASSQDRTPGISGNTIYF.